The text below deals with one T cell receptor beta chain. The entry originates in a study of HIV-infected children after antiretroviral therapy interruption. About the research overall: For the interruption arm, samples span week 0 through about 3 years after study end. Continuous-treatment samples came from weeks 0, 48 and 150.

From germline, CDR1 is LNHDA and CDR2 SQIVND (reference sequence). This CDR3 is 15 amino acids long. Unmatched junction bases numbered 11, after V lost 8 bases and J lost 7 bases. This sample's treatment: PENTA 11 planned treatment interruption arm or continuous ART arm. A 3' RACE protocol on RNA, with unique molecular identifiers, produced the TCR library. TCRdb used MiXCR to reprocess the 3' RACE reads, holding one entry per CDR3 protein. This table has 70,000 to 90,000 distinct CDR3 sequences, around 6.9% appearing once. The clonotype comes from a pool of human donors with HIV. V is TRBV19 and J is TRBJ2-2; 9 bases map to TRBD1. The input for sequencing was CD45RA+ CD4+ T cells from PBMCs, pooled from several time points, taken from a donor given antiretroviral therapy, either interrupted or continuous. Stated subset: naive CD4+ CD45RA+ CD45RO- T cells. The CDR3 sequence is CASSRQGVIVGELFF. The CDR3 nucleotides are TGTGCCAGTTCACGACAGGGGGTAATCGTCGGGGAGCTGTTTTTT.